A selection of T cell receptor beta chains follows, all from one sample in a study of T-cell memory formation after mild COVID-19. Via MiXCR, TCRdb re-called the 5' RACE reads, giving one row per CDR3 protein. The data contain 550,000 to 700,000 distinct CDR3 sequences, over 15% of them singletons. Sample: PBMCs or a T cell subset sorted from them (not recorded which). Every receptor here comes from an adult woman who had mild COVID-19 (a few samples of this study predate the infection). Cell type and time point are not known. The conserved cysteine and the conserved F or W are not part of the CDR3 here.

j_gene: TRBJ2-1
v_gene: TRBV3-1
len: 13
CDR3aa: ASSKSGNAYNEQF

j_gene: TRBJ2-2
v_gene: TRBV7-2
len: 13
CDR3aa: ASSLGGQTTGELF

j_gene: TRBJ2-1
v_gene: TRBV20-1
len: 13
CDR3aa: SARTSGGAYNEQF

j_gene: TRBJ2-5
v_gene: TRBV11-2
len: 15
CDR3aa: ASSLALGLAGQETQY

j_gene: TRBJ1-5
v_gene: TRBV15
len: 14
CDR3aa: ATSSLLGRLNQPQH

j_gene: TRBJ2-7
v_gene: TRBV28
len: 11
CDR3aa: ASSSPTGGGQY

j_gene: TRBJ1-6
v_gene: TRBV7-2
len: 13
CDR3aa: ASSSRTGENSPLH

j_gene: TRBJ2-7
v_gene: TRBV27
len: 12
CDR3aa: ASSRRGPSYEQY

j_gene: TRBJ1-2
v_gene: TRBV20-1
len: 12
CDR3aa: SARGDRENYGYT

j_gene: TRBJ2-7
v_gene: TRBV5-1
len: 13
CDR3aa: ASSLTDHWVGEQY

j_gene: TRBJ1-6
v_gene: TRBV20-1
len: 12
CDR3aa: SARPLTPRDPLH

j_gene: TRBJ2-3
v_gene: TRBV20-1
len: 13
CDR3aa: SAPVGGGVSDTQY

j_gene: TRBJ2-1
v_gene: TRBV29-1
len: 13
CDR3aa: SVDPQGGTYNEQF

j_gene: TRBJ2-3
v_gene: TRBV7-9
len: 14
CDR3aa: ASSFPGTGNTDTQY

j_gene: TRBJ2-7
v_gene: TRBV6-6
len: 13
CDR3aa: ASHTLAVPPYEQY

j_gene: TRBJ2-7
v_gene: TRBV24-1
len: 14
CDR3aa: ATSGPSGQVSYEQY

j_gene: TRBJ1-1
v_gene: TRBV30
len: 13
CDR3aa: AWKGLGTLNTEAF

j_gene: TRBJ2-1
v_gene: TRBV29-1
len: 11
CDR3aa: SVRDRAGNEQF

j_gene: TRBJ1-3
v_gene: TRBV7-9
len: 12
CDR3aa: ASSQASSGNTIY

j_gene: TRBJ2-1
v_gene: TRBV7-3
len: 15
CDR3aa: ASSLIPLAGGPNEQF

j_gene: TRBJ1-1
v_gene: TRBV12-3/TRBV12-4
len: 11
CDR3aa: ASSWDQNTEAF

j_gene: TRBJ1-6
v_gene: TRBV5-6
len: 12
CDR3aa: ASSEGVYNSPLH

j_gene: TRBJ1-4
v_gene: TRBV5-1
len: 13
CDR3aa: ASSLWTGASEKLF

j_gene: TRBJ2-2
v_gene: TRBV6-5
len: 11
CDR3aa: ASTQESNGELF

j_gene: TRBJ2-5
v_gene: TRBV29-1
len: 11
CDR3aa: SVVGHKIETQY

j_gene: TRBJ2-4
v_gene: TRBV3-1
len: 10
CDR3aa: ASSQADTSMY

j_gene: TRBJ1-2
v_gene: TRBV6-2/TRBV6-3
len: 9
CDR3aa: ASSSGHGYT

j_gene: TRBJ1-3
v_gene: TRBV20-1
len: 12
CDR3aa: SARGKNSGNTIY

j_gene: TRBJ2-7
v_gene: TRBV2
len: 15
CDR3aa: ASSGDFDRPASYEQY

j_gene: TRBJ1-5
v_gene: TRBV18
len: 11
CDR3aa: ASSPIQNQPQH

j_gene: TRBJ2-2
v_gene: TRBV4-1
len: 10
CDR3aa: ASSQETGELF

j_gene: TRBJ2-5
v_gene: TRBV23-1
len: 12
CDR3aa: ASSQSPRIETQY

j_gene: TRBJ2-1
v_gene: TRBV5-6
len: 17
CDR3aa: ASSLATSGGTYSYNEQF

j_gene: TRBJ2-1
v_gene: TRBV7-3
len: 13
CDR3aa: ASSQSPGGYNEQF

j_gene: TRBJ2-7
v_gene: TRBV9
len: 14
CDR3aa: ASSGGQGARLGEQY

j_gene: TRBJ2-3
v_gene: TRBV7-2
len: 13
CDR3aa: ASSLSAASTDTQY

j_gene: TRBJ1-1
v_gene: TRBV18
len: 13
CDR3aa: ASSPKQGMNTEAF

j_gene: TRBJ2-3
v_gene: TRBV20-1
len: 11
CDR3aa: RARDSGADTQY

j_gene: TRBJ2-1
v_gene: TRBV23-1
len: 11
CDR3aa: ASSQPGGNKQF

j_gene: TRBJ1-1
v_gene: TRBV4-2
len: 12
CDR3aa: ASSQDRVGTEAF

j_gene: TRBJ1-1
v_gene: TRBV14
len: 14
CDR3aa: ASSQDWGSRNTEAF

j_gene: TRBJ1-2
v_gene: TRBV20-1
len: 10
CDR3aa: SAGQGATGYT

j_gene: TRBJ2-7
v_gene: TRBV18
len: 11
CDR3aa: ASSRDHSYEQY

j_gene: TRBJ1-4
v_gene: TRBV4-3
len: 15
CDR3aa: ASSQGHREATNEKLF

j_gene: TRBJ2-7
v_gene: TRBV4-3
len: 14
CDR3aa: ASSQDWPQGSSEQY

j_gene: TRBJ1-2
v_gene: TRBV5-5
len: 11
CDR3aa: ASSLGAAYGYT

j_gene: TRBJ1-5
v_gene: TRBV5-1
len: 13
CDR3aa: ASSLEGHQNQPQH

j_gene: TRBJ2-7
v_gene: TRBV7-9
len: 14
CDR3aa: ASSLPSLAGGHEQY

j_gene: TRBJ2-3
v_gene: TRBV4-1
len: 16
CDR3aa: ASSRLSGPFSRTDTQY

j_gene: TRBJ2-3
v_gene: TRBV7-3
len: 13
CDR3aa: ASSLSDPQTDTQY

j_gene: TRBJ2-7
v_gene: TRBV2
len: 9
CDR3aa: ASTEWDEQY

j_gene: TRBJ2-1
v_gene: TRBV4-2
len: 11
CDR3aa: ATRGGGWNEQF

j_gene: TRBJ2-2
v_gene: TRBV18
len: 11
CDR3aa: ASSEQGHGELF

j_gene: TRBJ2-4
v_gene: TRBV27
len: 12
CDR3aa: ASSFQTGPGIQY

j_gene: TRBJ2-7
v_gene: TRBV4-3
len: 15
CDR3aa: ASSQGQGPLSRYEQY